This T cell receptor (beta chain) derives from a study of OX40 agonist ivuxolimab in advanced cancers. This table comes from immunoSEQ multiplex PCR, and its TCRdb copy is limited to in-frame clones, with some not included. In the table there are some 74,000 clones, 90% of which are singletons. Germline V CDR1 and CDR2: KGHSH, LQKENI. V was cut by 3 bases and J by 0 bases, with 8 bases left in between. This CDR3 comprises 15 residues. This TCR came from an adult with an advanced solid tumor such as melanoma, head and neck, liver or kidney cancer. This chain connects TRBV18 to TRBJ1-4, with no clear D. The material sequenced was CD4+ or CD8+ T cells sorted from blood, taken in a trial of the OX40 agonist ivuxolimab. CDR3 protein: CASSPSEATNEKLFF. The CDR3 nucleotides are TGTGCCAGCTCACCTAGTGAGGCAACTAATGAAAAACTGTTTTTT.